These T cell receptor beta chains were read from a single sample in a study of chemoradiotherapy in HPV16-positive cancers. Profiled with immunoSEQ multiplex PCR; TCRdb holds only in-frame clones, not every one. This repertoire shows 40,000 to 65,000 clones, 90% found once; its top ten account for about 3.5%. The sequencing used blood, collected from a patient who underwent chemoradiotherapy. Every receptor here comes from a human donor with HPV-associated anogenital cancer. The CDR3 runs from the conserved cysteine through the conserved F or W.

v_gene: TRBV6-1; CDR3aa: CASSPGGSMNYEQYF
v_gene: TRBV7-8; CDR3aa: CASTTWDSEETQYF
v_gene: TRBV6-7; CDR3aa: CASSPGQYDRDPYNEQFF
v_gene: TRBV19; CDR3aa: CASSRGTSTVFQEQYF
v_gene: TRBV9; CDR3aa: CASSVAGGGGELFF
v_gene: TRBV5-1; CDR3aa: CASSGGQGPGANVLTF
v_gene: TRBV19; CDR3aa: CASTHLAGTFSYNEQFF
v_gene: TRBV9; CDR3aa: CASSRSTGDYEQYF
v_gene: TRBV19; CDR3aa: CASSPPGLAGTYNEQFF
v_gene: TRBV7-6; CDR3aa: CASSSPRAGDVLFF
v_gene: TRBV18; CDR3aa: CASSPQTGGSETQYF
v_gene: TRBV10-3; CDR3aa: CAISSDGYGYTF
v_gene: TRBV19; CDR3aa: CASSTSGDSYEQYF
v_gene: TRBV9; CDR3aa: CASSVAHSTDTQYF
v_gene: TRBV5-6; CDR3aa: CASSLTGDYNSPLHF
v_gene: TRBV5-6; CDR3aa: CASSPRDRDNTIYF
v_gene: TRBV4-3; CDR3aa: CASSQGLAEVGELFF
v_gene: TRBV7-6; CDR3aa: CASSLRAGPENEQFF
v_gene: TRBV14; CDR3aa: CASSQAAGGSNEQFF
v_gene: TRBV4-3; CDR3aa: CASSQDAQGGYEQYF
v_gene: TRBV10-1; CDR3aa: CASRVPGLAGGANTGELFF
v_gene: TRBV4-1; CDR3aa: CASSQGVREYYGYTF
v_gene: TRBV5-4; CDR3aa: CASSSIQGAGGSPLHF
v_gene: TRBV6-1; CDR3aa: CASSPGGEGNQPQHF
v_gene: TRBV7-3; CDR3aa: CASSLGLAGQETQYF
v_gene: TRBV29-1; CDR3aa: CSVDRGRGTDTQYF
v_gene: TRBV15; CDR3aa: CATSSGGANYNEQFF
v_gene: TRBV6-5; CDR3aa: CASSSGGANEKLFF
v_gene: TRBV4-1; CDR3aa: CASSQGHSNQPQHF
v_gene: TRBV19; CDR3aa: CASLTQHRANEKLFF
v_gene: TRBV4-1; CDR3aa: CASSQQLAATDTQYF
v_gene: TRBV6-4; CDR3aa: CASRDGTGGTSGYTF
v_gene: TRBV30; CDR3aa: CASRGRYEQYF
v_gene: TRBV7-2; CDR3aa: CASSRAPGQSEKLFF
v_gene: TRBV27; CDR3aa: CASSLSPPPLEAFF
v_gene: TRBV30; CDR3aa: CAWSVHRDTQYF
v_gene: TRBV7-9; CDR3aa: CASSRSGNTDTQYF
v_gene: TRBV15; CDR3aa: CATSTTSLRAINEQFF
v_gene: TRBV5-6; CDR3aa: CASSFSAADTQYF
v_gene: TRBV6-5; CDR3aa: CASSRPGQGAYEQYF
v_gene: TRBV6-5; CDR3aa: CASSYSGNGDQPQHF
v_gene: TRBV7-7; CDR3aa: CASSLWVPIRGATNEKLFF
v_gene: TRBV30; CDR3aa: CAWRGGDGSSYEQYF
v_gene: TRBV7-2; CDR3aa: CASSPLGANEQFF
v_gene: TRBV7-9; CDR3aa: CASSLGLAGGEQYF
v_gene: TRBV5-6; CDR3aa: CASSWTGTNTGELFF
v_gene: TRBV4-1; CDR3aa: CASSQDTGRALGTQYF
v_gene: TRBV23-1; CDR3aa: CGRKRKSNEQYF
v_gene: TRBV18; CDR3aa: CASSPNRRRNNEKLFF
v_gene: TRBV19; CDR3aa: CASSIGRREGTEQYF
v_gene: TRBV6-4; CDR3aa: CASSEGQGYGGELFF
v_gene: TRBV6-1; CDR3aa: CASSLGPRQVTHF
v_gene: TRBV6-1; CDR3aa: CASSPSRGYTF
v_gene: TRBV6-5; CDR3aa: CASRLGQRLTYEQYF
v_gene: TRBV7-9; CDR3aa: CASSLSNRGQGADTQYF
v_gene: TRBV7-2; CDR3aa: CASSLKGDTEAFF
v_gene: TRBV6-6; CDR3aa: CASRDRGTYYEQYF